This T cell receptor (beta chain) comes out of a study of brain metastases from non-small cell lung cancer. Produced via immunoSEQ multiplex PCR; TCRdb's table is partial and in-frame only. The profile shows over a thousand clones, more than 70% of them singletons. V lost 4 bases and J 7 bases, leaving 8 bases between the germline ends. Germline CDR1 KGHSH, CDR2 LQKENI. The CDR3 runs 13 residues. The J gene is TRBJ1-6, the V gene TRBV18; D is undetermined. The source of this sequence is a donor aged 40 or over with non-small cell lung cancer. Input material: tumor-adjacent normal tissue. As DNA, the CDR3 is TGTGCCAGCTCACAGCAGGAGAATTCACCCCTCCACTTT. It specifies CASSQQENSPLHF.